The present TCR beta chain was sequenced within a study of blood T cells in healthy people across ages. With a J-beta primer mix and a sample-barcoded 5' primer, a second PCR ran about 6 to 11 cycles. TCRdb re-derived calls from the 5' RACE reads in MiXCR, one entry per CDR3 protein. Of hundreds of thousands of distinct CDR3 sequences listed, roughly 24% are singletons. The CDR3 loop spans 15 amino acids. Trimming cost V 5 bases and J 0 bases, with 14 bases left between them. Germline lookup yields CDR1 MNHEY and CDR2 SMNVEV (reference sequence). The same sample was also used in a study of T cells of mothers and their children. That report notes: Once extracted, all RNA went into cDNA synthesis at 1.5 ug per 15 ul. The TCR beta CDR3 read count exceeded 9.5 million for each mother and was about 3.1 million for each child.

Sequenced input: blood. The sequence was obtained from a boy aged 5-17 years in good health. The chain links TRBV27 to TRBJ2-7, with D maybe TRBD1 (6 bases). The CDR3 here is CASSRTGSGSYEQYF. The CDR3 DNA sequence: TGTGCCAGCAGTAGAACAGGGAGTGGCTCCTACGAGCAGTACTTC.